The clone carrying this T cell receptor beta chain has just a few counts. What it binds is unknown. The record originates from a study of response to subunit inactivated influenza vaccine. Regarding the study as a whole: It was the authors' suggestion that each seasonal influenza vaccination recruits few new T cells.

J gave up 2 bases and V 4 bases, and 7 bases lay outside the gene matches. The CDR3 sequence is 15 residues long. The germline gives CDR1 SGDLS, CDR2 YYNGEE. MiXCR, run by TCRdb on the RT-PCR reads, gives a single entry per CDR3 protein. The sample shows hundreds of thousands of distinct CDR3 sequences, 6.5% to 8% of them seen only once. This chain links TRBV9 with TRBJ2-3; the match to TRBD2 covers 7 bases. This TCR came from a man in his fifties or sixties who received an inactivated influenza vaccine. Specimen: PBMCs from blood, collected around 25 months after vaccination. CDR3 sequence reads: CASSSAGVTTDTQYF. The CDR3 DNA follows: TGTGCCAGCAGCTCCGCGGGGGTGACCACAGATACGCAGTATTTT.